This T cell receptor beta chain is from a study of Ad26.COV2.S vaccination and SARS-CoV-2 variants. Clones were read by immunoSEQ multiplex PCR, and TCRdb kept only the in-frame ones, dropping some. The sample records about 350,000 clones, 88% being singletons. With respect to this clone: Its antigen is unidentified.

Treatment given: some 20 received Ad26.COV2.S at low or high dose, single or two shots; a few received placebo; per-sample allocation not given. After the first vaccine or placebo injection, samples were drawn on day 63. Study-wide findings and caveats: Vaccinees reportedly had broad spike-specific CD8+ and CD4+ T cell responses. Vaccinees displayed broader spike-specific TCR repertoires than placebo recipients.

The clonotype was recovered from a person aged 18-65 years who received the Ad26.COV2.S COVID-19 vaccine or a placebo. Specimen: peripheral blood, collected in a trial of Ad26.COV2.S vaccine versus placebo.

CDR3 in amino acids: CAWWRGTGDYAGYTF. DNA of the CDR3: TGTGCCTGGTGGCGGGGGACAGGGGACTATGCGGGCTACACCTTC. The chain carries TRBV30 and TRBJ1-2; TRBD1 aligns across 10 bases. CDR1 and CDR2 (germline): GTSNPN, SVGIG (reference sequence). With 5 bases clipped from V and 8 bases from J, the junction kept 14 bases outside the gene matches. The CDR3 runs to 15 residues. Based on the CDR3 plus reference TRBV30 and TRBJ1-2, the full variable domain is SQTIHQWPATLVQPVGSPLSLECTVEGTSNPNLYWYRQAAGRGLQLLFYSVGIGQISSEVPQNLSASRPQDRQFILSSKKLLLSDSGFYLCAWWRGTGDYAGYTFGSGTRLTVV.